This TCR beta chain was recorded in a study of T cells in Graves' hyperthyroidism and ophthalmopathy (dated by TCRdb to between 2018 and 2021). Context from the whole study: Peripheral blood was collected at initial diagnosis, before any treatment. A discovery cohort of approximately 97 patients, about 44 with Graves' ophthalmopathy and about 58 with stable Graves' hyperthyroidism, was used to find distinguishing TCR V-J signatures. Whether ophthalmopathy could be predicted prospectively was tested in an independent validation cohort made up of 18 hyperthyroidism patients plus 17 patients who later progressed to ophthalmopathy. The 75 to 100 discovery patients were randomly divided into training and test sets at a 7:3 ratio. In addition, the study compared T-cell repertoires in thyroid tissue and in blood from 6 or 7 Graves' hyperthyroidism patients. After sampling, hyperthyroidism patients received methimazole starting at 30 mg daily, and ophthalmopathy patients received high-dose intravenous methylprednisolone. TCR Vbeta CDR3 sequencing of 140 or so peripheral blood samples (more than 40 ophthalmopathy, over 70 hyperthyroidism and around 17 progressor patients) is reported in the paper.

Ophthalmopathy patients had moderately to severely active disease, Clinical Activity Score of at least 3, NOSPECS grade of at least 4, and duration under 3 months. The study excluded patients with uncontrolled infections, other autoimmune diseases, pregnancy or lactation. Diagnoses were based on clinical symptoms, serum thyroxine and TRAb, thyroid ultrasound and orbital computed tomography. PBMCs were separated from 8 to 10 ml of fresh peripheral blood using Ficoll-Paque density gradient centrifugation. Total RNA was extracted using Trizol reagent, and RNA quality was assessed on an Agilent 2100 Bioanalyzer. This clonotype was seen many times. The target of this receptor is not known. Per-nucleotide qualities are absent, and no much larger clonotype sits a single base away. The TCR beta CDR3 regions were amplified from the RNA transcripts. The TCR CDR3 was subjected to a first round of RT-PCR using the HTBI primer set and the Qiagen OneStep RT-PCR kit. Libraries were constructed in a second round of multiplex PCR, after which size selection and purification were carried out. Paired-end sequencing of the libraries was performed with 100 bp reads on an Illumina HiSeq2000. The authors' pipeline ran thus. Raw data were processed with SOAPnuke, discarding reads with adapters, uncalled bases, mean Phred below 15, or no exact constant-primer or identifier match. High-quality paired reads were merged with COPE v1.2.5, and unique nucleotide sequences were defined as clonotypes. Clonotypes were aligned to IMGT TRBV, TRBD and TRBJ reference segments using MiTCR v1.1. Analysis was restricted to V-J combinations with a frequency above 0.0001, which covered roughly 99% of repertoires. A TCS score was defined as the ratio of F50 (clonal expansion) to E x V (chaos), with BLOSUM62-based TCRdist applied between CDR3 peptides within each V-J. Welch's t-statistics and random forest reduced fewer than 550 V-J features to 10 to 15, which were used in a naive Bayes classifier (R e1071). The raw public reads went through TCRdb reprocessing: fastp at Q25, MiXCR clone calling, in-frame beta chains kept. Each entry is one CDR3 protein sequence, shown with its most common DNA and genes. The V and J calls, along with clone size, are taken from TCRdb and not from the paper's own processing. The sample records 500,000 to 650,000 distinct CDR3 sequences, about a sixth of which are singletons. The ten largest make up roughly 15% of the sample.

CDR1 SEHNR and CDR2 FQNEAQ are derived from the germline V gene (reference sequence). From the cysteine through the phenylalanine, the CDR3 covers 13 amino acids. Only the CDR3 region is kept as DNA, spanning 39 bases read in frame from base 1. Between the V and J ends, shortened by 4 bases and 3 bases respectively, the junction contains 10 bases. The investigation overall reported the following: In cross-validation, a model built on a 13 V-J signature told ophthalmopathy apart from stable hyperthyroidism with approximately 90% sensitivity and around 81% specificity, and in testing the same model reached 80%/75%. Sample size was not statistically predetermined, and investigators were not blinded to group allocation. Most expanded thyroid clonotypes (frequency above 0.001) were also detected in blood, suggesting blood repertoires may reflect thyroid immune responses. In validation, the model predicted progression to ophthalmopathy a median of about 5.9 months before onset, with roughly 70% sensitivity and more than 72% specificity.

Sequences were obtained from blood. This TCR was recovered from a woman between 18 and 29 years old with Graves' ophthalmopathy. Here the chain combines TRBV7-9 and TRBJ2-7; the D gene could be TRBD1 or TRBD2, each one agreeing over 5 bases. The nucleotides read TGTGCCAGCAGCTCGGGACGGTACTACGAGCAGTACTTC. Its product reads: CASSSGRYYEQYF. The variable domain in full, with residues beyond the CDR3 obtained from the reference TRBV7-9 and TRBJ2-7 genes, is DTGVSQNPRHKITKRGQNVTFRCDPISEHNRLYWYRQTLGQGPEFLTYFQNEAQLEKSRLLSDRFSAERPKGSFSTLEIQRTEQGDSAMYLCASSSGRYYEQYFGPGTRLTVT.